The 19 T cell receptor beta chains below all came from one sample that was sequenced in a study of blood T cell repertoires in COVID-19. The table came from immunoSEQ multiplex PCR; TCRdb's copy has only in-frame clones and leaves some out. The sample lists some 320,000 clones; roughly 91% were seen once. Sequenced material: PBMCs or T cells enriched from blood (not recorded which). The receptors come from a woman aged 50 to 65 who had been exposed to COVID-19.

This clone was observed once. The chain couples TRBV5-1 to TRBJ1-2; TRBD1 is a possible D gene (6 bases). Looked up from germline, CDR1 is SGHRS and CDR2 is YFSETQ. This CDR3 contains 15 residues. Trimming pared 0 bases from V and 8 bases from J, leaving 17 bases between. CDR3 in DNA: TGCGCCAGCAGCTTGGATGGGACCAGGGGAGACGGCTACACCTTC. Amino acid sequence: CASSLDGTRGDGYTF.

The J gene is TRBJ2-7, the V gene TRBV5-1; D gene uncertain. The V and J ends lost 4 bases and 4 bases respectively, with 6 bases between them. Germline V gene data show CDR1 as SGHRS and CDR2 as YFSETQ. This CDR3 spans 11 amino acids. The CDR3, as DNA: TGCGCCAGCAGCAGCCTGTACGAGCAGTACTTC. Amino acid sequence: CASSSLYEQYF. Drawing the rest from reference TRBV5-1 and TRBJ2-7, the complete variable domain is KAGVTQTPRYLIKTRGQQVTLSCSPISGHRSVSWYQQTPGQGLQFLFEYFSETQRNKGNFPGRFSGRQFSNSRSEMNVSTLELGDSALYLCASSSLYEQYFGPGTRLTVT.

J is TRBJ1-6 and V is TRBV4-2; D not certain. Trimming left V 0 bases short and J 7 bases short, with 7 bases between. The CDR3 extends over 14 amino acids. Germline V CDR1 and CDR2: LGHNA, YNFKEQ. The CDR3 region has the DNA TGTGCCAGCAGCCAAGATTTCAGGAATTCACCCCTCCACTTT. Its protein product is CASSQDFRNSPLHF.

The chain uses TRBV6-4 and TRBJ1-2; tentatively, D is TRBD1 (6 bases). This CDR3 spans 13 amino acids. Germline loops: CDR1 MRHNA, CDR2 SNTAGT. The germline V and J ends were trimmed by 0 bases and 4 bases, with 6 bases remaining between them. The CDR3 nucleotides are TGTGCCAGCAGTGACTCAGGGGGCTATGGCTACACCTTC. Protein: CASSDSGGYGYTF.

The chain has TRBV2 and TRBJ2-1, with 8 bases identical to TRBD2. The V gene's germline CDR1 is SNHLY and CDR2 FYNNEI. V shed 8 bases, J shed 3 bases, and the junction held 12 bases outside the gene matches. The CDR3 covers 16 residues. DNA of the CDR3: TGTGCCAGCCAAGAGTTCGCGGGGGGACTCTACAATGAGCAGTTCTTC. Its protein is CASQEFAGGLYNEQFF.

The chain joins TRBV28 to TRBJ1-1; D is ambiguous. V gave up 5 bases and J gave up 4 bases, with 14 bases separating them. Germline assignment: CDR1 MDHEN and CDR2 SYDVKM. The CDR3 has 14 residues. CDR3 sequence: CASSEAIIGTEAFF. As DNA, the CDR3 is TGTGCCAGCAGTGAGGCTATCATCGGCACTGAAGCTTTCTTT.

The chain carries TRBV3-1 (or the pseudogene TRBV3-2) and TRBJ2-1; possible D gene TRBD1, 5 bases. With 0 bases removed from V and 4 bases from J, the gap between germline ends came to 10 bases. Germline values: CDR1 LGHDT, CDR2 YNNKEL (reference sequence). The CDR3 has 15 residues. The CDR3 reads CASSQEGQAYNEQFF. The CDR3 DNA reads TGTGCCAGCAGCCAAGAGGGGCAGGCTTACAATGAGCAGTTCTTC.

The rearrangement joins TRBV5-1 to TRBJ1-4, with 8 bases aligning to TRBD1. The junction had 7 bases not matched to a gene; V was cut back by 3 bases and J by 6 bases. The CDR3 has 15 residues. Germline V CDR1 and CDR2: SGHRS, YFSETQ. The CDR3 loop is CASSSATGAYEKLFF. In DNA form, the CDR3 reads TGCGCCAGCAGCTCCGCGACAGGGGCATATGAAAAACTGTTTTTT.

This chain links TRBV9 with TRBJ1-3; the match to TRBD1 covers 7 bases. Germline V gene data show CDR1 as SGDLS and CDR2 as YYNGEE. The CDR3 is 15 residues long. Losses at the gene ends were 0 bases for V and 3 bases for J; bases not matched to a gene: 3. CDR3 sequence (DNA): TGTGCCAGCAGCGTAGGACAGGGAGGTGGAAACACCATATATTTT. Translated: CASSVGQGGGNTIYF.

The chain employs TRBV10-3 and TRBJ2-1; 9 positions agree with TRBD2. CDR1 and CDR2 (germline): ENHRY, SYGVKD. The CDR3 consists of 14 residues. V dropped 7 bases and J dropped 7; count of bases not matched to a gene: 8. Here the CDR3 DNA reads TGTGCCATCAACTTCGGCGGGGGGGCGAATGAGCAGTTCTTC. This sequence encodes CAINFGGGANEQFF.

The chain joins TRBV5-1 to TRBJ1-2, with D possibly being TRBD1 (5 bases). Germline-derived CDR1 and CDR2 are SGHRS and YFSETQ. This CDR3 is 13 amino acids long. The V end was cut by 3 bases, the J end by 4 bases, with 10 bases between. The CDR3 DNA follows: TGCGCCAGCAGCTCCGACAGCCTCTATGGCTACACCTTC. This sequence encodes CASSSDSLYGYTF.

The chain couples TRBV24-1 to TRBJ2-7; TRBD2 might be the D (5 bases). Germline assignment: CDR1 KGHDR and CDR2 SFDVKD. V was shortened by 6 bases and J by 0 bases, with 5 bases between the two germline ends. CDR3 length equals 12 residues. In DNA form, the CDR3 reads TGTGCCACCAGTAGCGGCTCCTACGAGCAGTACTTC. Translating gives CATSSGSYEQYF.

This clone showed up just once. The chain combines TRBV11-3 with TRBJ2-1; 9 nucleotides align to TRBD1. The V segment lost 4 bases and the J segment 8 bases; nucleotides outside the gene matches: 6. This CDR3 spans 14 amino acids. The germline V gene has CDR1 SGHNT and CDR2 YENEEA. The CDR3 sequence: CASSSGQGSDEQFF. For the CDR3, the DNA is TGTGCCAGCAGCTCGGGACAGGGTAGTGATGAGCAGTTCTTC.

The chain carries TRBV12-3 or TRBV12-4 and TRBJ2-5; no clear D. This CDR3 has 11 residues. V lost 3 bases and J lost 3, with 2 bases in between. CDR3 coding DNA: TGTGCCAGCAGTTTTAAAGAGACCCAGTACTTC. This codes for CASSFKETQYF.

This chain uses TRBV5-1 with TRBJ1-3, with D possibly matching TRBD1 (6 bases). Germline CDR1 and CDR2: SGHRS and YFSETQ. The V and J ends lost 4 bases and 0 bases respectively, with 14 bases between them. CDR3 length equals 16 residues. The CDR3 reads CASSPDRPFSGNTIYF. CDR3 bases: TGCGCCAGCAGCCCCGACAGGCCCTTCTCTGGAAACACCATATATTTT.

Only one count was recorded for this clone. This rearrangement joins TRBV5-1 to TRBJ2-3; no reliable D call. Trimming shortened V by 2 bases and J by 2 bases, and 9 bases separated the two germline ends. Germline CDR1 reads SGHRS; CDR2 reads YFSETQ. This CDR3 contains 14 residues. The CDR3 spells CASSLSGFTDTQYF. The CDR3 DNA reads as TGCGCCAGCAGCTTATCAGGTTTCACAGATACGCAGTATTTT.

This chain uses TRBV4-1 with TRBJ1-4, with TRBD1 matching over 7 bases. CDR1 and CDR2 (germline): MGHRA, YSYEKL. The ends lost 0 bases at V and 5 bases at J; junction bases unmatched: 3. This CDR3 has 15 residues. CDR3 bases: TGCGCCAGCAGCCAAGATATGACAGGGAATGAAAAACTGTTTTTT. It is translated as CASSQDMTGNEKLFF.

This clone was seen a few times. The CDR3 DNA reads TGTGCCAGCAGTTTATCAGTTCCACAGCCCCAGCATTTT. As protein: CASSLSVPQPQHF. The chain uses TRBV12-3 or TRBV12-4 and TRBJ1-5; D not certain. V was shortened by 2 bases and J by 7 bases, with 9 bases between the two germline ends. The CDR3 has 13 residues.

V and J are TRBV25-1 and TRBJ2-2; TRBD2 might be the D (6 bases). There are 15 residues in the CDR3. Trimming stripped 4 bases from V and 6 bases from J, with 15 bases between. The V gene's germline CDR1 is MGHDK and CDR2 SYGVNS. The CDR3 is CASSARGVVSGELFF. CDR3 bases: TGTGCCAGCAGTGCCCGCGGGGTGGTCTCCGGGGAGCTGTTTTTT. The whole variable domain, filled in from reference TRBV25-1 and TRBJ2-2, reads EADIYQTPRYLVIGTGKKITLECSQTMGHDKMYWYQQDPGMELHLIHYSYGVNSTEKGDLSSESTVSRIRTEHFPLTLESARPSHTSQYLCASSARGVVSGELFFGEGSRLTVL.